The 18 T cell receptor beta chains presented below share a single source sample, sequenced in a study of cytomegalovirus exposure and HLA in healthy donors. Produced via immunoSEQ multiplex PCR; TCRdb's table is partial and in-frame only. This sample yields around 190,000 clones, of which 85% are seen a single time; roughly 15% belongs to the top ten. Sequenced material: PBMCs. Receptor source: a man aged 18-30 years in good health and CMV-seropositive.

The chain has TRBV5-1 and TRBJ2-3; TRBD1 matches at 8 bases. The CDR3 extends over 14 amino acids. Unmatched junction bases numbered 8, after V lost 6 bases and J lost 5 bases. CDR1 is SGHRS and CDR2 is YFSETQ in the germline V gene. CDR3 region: CASMQGALEDTQYF. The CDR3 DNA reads TGCGCCAGCATGCAGGGGGCATTGGAAGATACGCAGTATTTT.

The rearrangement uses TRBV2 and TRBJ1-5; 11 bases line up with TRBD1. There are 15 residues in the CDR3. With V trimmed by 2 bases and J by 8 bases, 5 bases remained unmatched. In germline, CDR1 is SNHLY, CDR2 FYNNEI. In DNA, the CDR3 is TGTGCCAGCAGTGAATTGGGGACAGGGGGAAAGCCCCAGCATTTT. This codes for CASSELGTGGKPQHF.

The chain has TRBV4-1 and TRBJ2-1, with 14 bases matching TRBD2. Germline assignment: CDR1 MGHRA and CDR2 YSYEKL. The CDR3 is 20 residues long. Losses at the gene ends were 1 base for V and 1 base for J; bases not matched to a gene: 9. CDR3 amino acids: CASSQVGLAGGWSSYNEQFF. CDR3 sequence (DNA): TGCGCCAGCAGCCAAGTCGGACTAGCGGGAGGTTGGTCGTCCTACAATGAGCAGTTCTTC.

Written as DNA, the CDR3 is TGTGCCAGCAGTTCATCGGACAGGGGAACGTACGAGCAGTACTTC. It translates to CASSSSDRGTYEQYF. The chain uses TRBV28 and TRBJ2-7; 9 positions match TRBD1. The CDR3 spans 15 residues. Trimming took 4 bases from V and 4 from J; bases not matched to a gene: 8. Germline V CDR1 and CDR2: MDHEN, SYDVKM.

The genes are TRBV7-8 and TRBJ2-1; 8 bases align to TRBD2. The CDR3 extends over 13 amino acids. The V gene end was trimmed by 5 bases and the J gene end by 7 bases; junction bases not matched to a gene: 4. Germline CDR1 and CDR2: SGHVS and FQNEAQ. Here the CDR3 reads CASSPIAGNEQFF. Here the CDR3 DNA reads TGTGCCAGCAGCCCAATAGCGGGAAATGAGCAGTTCTTC.

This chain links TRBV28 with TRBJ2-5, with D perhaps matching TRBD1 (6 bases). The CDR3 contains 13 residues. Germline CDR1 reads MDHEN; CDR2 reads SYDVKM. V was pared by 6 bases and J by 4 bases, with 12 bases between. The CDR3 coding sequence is TGTGCCAGCAGAGGGGGATCAGTAGAGACCCAGTACTTC. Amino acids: CASRGGSVETQYF.

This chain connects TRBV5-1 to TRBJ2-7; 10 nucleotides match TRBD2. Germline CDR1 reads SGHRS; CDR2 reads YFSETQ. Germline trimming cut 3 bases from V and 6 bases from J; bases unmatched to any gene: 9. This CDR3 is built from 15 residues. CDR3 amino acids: CASSWSTGLALEQYF. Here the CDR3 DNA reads TGCGCCAGCAGCTGGAGCACGGGACTAGCGCTCGAGCAGTACTTC.

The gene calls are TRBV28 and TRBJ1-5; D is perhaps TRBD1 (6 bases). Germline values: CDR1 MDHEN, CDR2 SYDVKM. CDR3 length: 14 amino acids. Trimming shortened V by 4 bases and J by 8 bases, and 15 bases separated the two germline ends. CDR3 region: CASSSLQGREPQHF. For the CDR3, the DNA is TGTGCCAGCAGTTCCTTACAGGGAAGAGAGCCCCAGCATTTT.

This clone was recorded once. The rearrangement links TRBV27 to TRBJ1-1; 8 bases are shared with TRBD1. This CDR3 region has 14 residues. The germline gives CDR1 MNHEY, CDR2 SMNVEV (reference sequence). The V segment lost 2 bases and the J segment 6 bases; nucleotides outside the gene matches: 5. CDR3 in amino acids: CASSLGTGPAEAFF. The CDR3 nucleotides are TGTGCCAGCAGTTTAGGGACAGGCCCTGCTGAAGCTTTCTTT.

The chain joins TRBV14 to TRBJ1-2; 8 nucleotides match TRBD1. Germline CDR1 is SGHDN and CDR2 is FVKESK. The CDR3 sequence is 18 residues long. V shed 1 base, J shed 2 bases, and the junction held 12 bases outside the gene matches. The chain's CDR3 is CASSQVRQGLNLNYGYTF. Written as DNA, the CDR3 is TGTGCCAGCAGCCAAGTTCGACAGGGGTTGAACCTCAACTATGGCTACACCTTC.

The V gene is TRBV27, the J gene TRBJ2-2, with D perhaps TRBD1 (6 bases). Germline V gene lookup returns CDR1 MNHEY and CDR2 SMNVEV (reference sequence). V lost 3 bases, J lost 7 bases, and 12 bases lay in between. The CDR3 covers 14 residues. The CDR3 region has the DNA TGTGCCAGCAGTTTCTTTCTAGGGGGCGGGGAGCTGTTTTTT. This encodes CASSFFLGGGELFF.

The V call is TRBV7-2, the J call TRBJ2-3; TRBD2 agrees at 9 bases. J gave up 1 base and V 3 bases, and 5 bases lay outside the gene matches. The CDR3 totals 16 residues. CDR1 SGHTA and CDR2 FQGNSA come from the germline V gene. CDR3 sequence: CASSLGPSGGTDTQYF. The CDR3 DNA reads TGTGCCAGCAGCTTGGGGCCTAGCGGGGGCACAGATACGCAGTATTTT. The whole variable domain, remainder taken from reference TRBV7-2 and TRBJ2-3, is GAGVSQSPSNKVTEKGKDVELRCDPISGHTALYWYRQSLGQGLEFLIYFQGNSAPDKSGLPSDRFSAERTGGSVSTLTIQRTQQEDSAVYLCASSLGPSGGTDTQYFGPGTRLTVL.

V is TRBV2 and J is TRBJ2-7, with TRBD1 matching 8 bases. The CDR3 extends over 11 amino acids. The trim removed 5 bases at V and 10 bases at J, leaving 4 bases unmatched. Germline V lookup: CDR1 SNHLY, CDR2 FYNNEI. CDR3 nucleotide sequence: TGTGCCAGCAGTCCTGGGACAGGCCAGTACTTC. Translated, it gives CASSPGTGQYF.

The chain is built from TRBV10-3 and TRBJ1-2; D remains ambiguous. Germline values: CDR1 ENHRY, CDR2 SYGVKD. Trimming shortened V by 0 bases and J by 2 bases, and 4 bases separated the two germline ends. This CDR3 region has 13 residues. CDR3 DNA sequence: TGTGCCATCAGTGAGTCGGCCAACTATGGCTACACCTTC. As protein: CAISESANYGYTF.

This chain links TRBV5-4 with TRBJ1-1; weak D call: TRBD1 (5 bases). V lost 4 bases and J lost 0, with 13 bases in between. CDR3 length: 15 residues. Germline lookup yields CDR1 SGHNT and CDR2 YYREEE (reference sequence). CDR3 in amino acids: CASSRRQGMNTEAFF. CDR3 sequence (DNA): TGTGCCAGCAGCCGACGGCAGGGCATGAACACTGAAGCTTTCTTT. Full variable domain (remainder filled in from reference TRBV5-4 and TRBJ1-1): ETGVTQSPTHLIKTRGQQVTLRCSSQSGHNTVSWYQQALGQGPQFIFQYYREEENGRGNFPPRFSGLQFPNYSSELNVNALELDDSALYLCASSRRQGMNTEAFFGQGTRLTVV.

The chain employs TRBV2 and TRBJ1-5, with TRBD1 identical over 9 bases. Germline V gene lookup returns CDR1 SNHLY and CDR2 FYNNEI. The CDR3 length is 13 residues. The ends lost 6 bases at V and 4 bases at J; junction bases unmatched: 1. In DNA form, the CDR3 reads TGTGCCAGCAGGACAGGGGGTAATCAGCCCCAGCATTTT. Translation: CASRTGGNQPQHF.

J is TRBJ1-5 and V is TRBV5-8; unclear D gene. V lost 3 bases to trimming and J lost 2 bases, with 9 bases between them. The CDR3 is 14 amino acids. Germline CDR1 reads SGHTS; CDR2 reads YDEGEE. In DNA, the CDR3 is TGTGCCAGCAGCTCCGCCGGGGGCAATCAGCCCCAGCATTTT. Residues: CASSSAGGNQPQHF.

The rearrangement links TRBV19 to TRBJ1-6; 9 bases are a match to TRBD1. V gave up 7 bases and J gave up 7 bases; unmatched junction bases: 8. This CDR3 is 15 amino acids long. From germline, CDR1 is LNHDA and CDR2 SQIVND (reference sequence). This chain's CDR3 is CASNRPGQGNSPLHF. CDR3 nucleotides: TGTGCCAGTAACCGACCGGGACAGGGAAATTCACCCCTCCACTTT.